The 14 T cell receptor beta chains listed next were all sequenced from one sample in a study of spatial heterogeneity in lung cancer (dated by TCRdb to 2018 to 2020). Overall results and qualifications from the work: The tumor nonsynonymous mutation count correlated with the number of expanded intratumoral alpha and beta TCRs.

The library was built by means of 5' RACE. Instrument on record: NextSeq 500. In-frame beta chains were kept once TCRdb had trimmed the public reads at Q25 with fastp and called clones with MiXCR. CDR3 protein duplicates are merged, each entry listing the most common genes and DNA. Within this sample are about 7,000 distinct CDR3 sequences, with about an eighth of them counted one time only. Less than 9.5% of the sample rests with the top ten. The meaning of the sample's time point label: sample taken at primary tumor resection. Their target antigens are unknown. The input for sequencing was lung tumor tissue, taken at surgery. The source of these receptors is a male donor with early-stage non-small cell lung cancer.

This clonotype is termed medium-sized. In nucleotides, the CDR3 is TGTGCCAGCAGTTTCTCGACCGGGGGAGACGAGCAGTACGTC. Its protein is CASSFSTGGDEQYV. The chain joins TRBV6-1 to TRBJ2-7; weak D call: TRBD2 (6 bases). The germline CDR1 and CDR2 sequences are MNHNS and SASEGT. V was clipped by 5 bases and J by 5 bases, with 16 bases between them. The CDR3 sequence is 14 residues long.

This clonotype is medium-sized in the sample. The V and J genes are TRBV5-1 and TRBJ2-1, with TRBD2 matching over 8 bases. In germline, CDR1 is SGHRS, CDR2 YFSETQ. The CDR3 sequence is 13 residues long. V dropped 0 bases and J dropped 8; count of bases not matched to a gene: 1. The CDR3 loop is CASSLELADEQFF. The CDR3 DNA follows: TGCGCCAGCAGCTTGGAACTAGCGGATGAGCAGTTCTTC.

Many counts were recorded for this clonotype. This chain joins TRBV29-1 and TRBJ2-5, with D perhaps assigned TRBD1 or TRBD2 (5 bases each). The CDR3 covers 13 residues. Germline V gene sequence: CDR1 SQVTM, CDR2 ANQGSEA. Trimming cost V 4 bases and J 4 bases, with 13 bases left between them. The CDR3 loop is CSVVLGVGETQYF. Here the CDR3 DNA reads TGCAGCGTTGTTCTGGGGGTAGGAGAGACCCAGTACTTC.

Within the sample, this clonotype is medium-sized. The chain combines TRBV6-6 with TRBJ1-2; 8 nucleotides align to TRBD1. The V gene end was trimmed by 5 bases and the J gene end by 4 bases; junction bases not matched to a gene: 0. CDR1 and CDR2 from the germline V gene are MNHNY and SVGAGI (reference sequence). There are 12 residues in the CDR3. CDR3 nucleotides: TGTGCCAGCAGTACAGGGGGCTATGGCTACACCTTC. Protein product: CASSTGGYGYTF.

By share of the sample, this clonotype is medium-sized (0.01 to 0.1%). The V call is TRBV20-1, the J call TRBJ2-5; perhaps TRBD1 as D (5 bases). Germline V lookup: CDR1 DFQATT, CDR2 SNEGSKA (reference sequence). The CDR3 has 19 amino acids. The germline V and J ends were trimmed by 0 bases and 3 bases, with 26 bases remaining between them. The CDR3: CSARDTGWGLNNPEETQYF. For the CDR3, the DNA is TGCAGTGCTAGAGATACGGGCTGGGGCCTGAATAATCCAGAAGAGACCCAGTACTTC.

A few counts support this clonotype. V and J are TRBV7-6 and TRBJ2-1; no clear D. The V and J ends lost 5 bases and 6 bases respectively, with 20 bases between them. Per germline, CDR1 SGHVS and CDR2 FNYEAQ. The CDR3 totals 16 residues. Here the CDR3 reads CASSPNPRGSPNEQFF. As DNA, the CDR3 is TGTGCCAGCAGCCCAAACCCTCGAGGCAGTCCCAATGAGCAGTTCTTC.

Many counts were recorded for this clonotype. This chain links TRBV7-3 with TRBJ2-7; D may correspond to TRBD1 or TRBD2 (5 bases each). V dropped 5 bases and J dropped 1 base, with 12 bases sitting between them. CDR3 length equals 14 residues. Germline CDR1 is SGHTA and CDR2 is FQGTGA. CDR3 region: CASSPRDGSYEQYF. CDR3 nucleotide sequence: TGTGCCAGCAGCCCCCGGGACGGTTCCTACGAGCAGTACTTC.

This clonotype was recorded at least ten times. The V gene is TRBV6-6, the J gene TRBJ1-5; D ambiguous. CDR1 MNHNY and CDR2 SVGAGI come from the germline V gene (reference sequence). This CDR3 is built from 17 residues. V lost 0 bases and J 5 bases, leaving 17 bases between the germline ends. CDR3 bases: TGTGCCAGCAGTTACTCGAAGACCCCAGGCGGGGATCAGCCCCAGCATTTT. This gives the protein CASSYSKTPGGDQPQHF.

This clonotype is labeled as medium-sized (0.01 to 0.1%). The gene calls are TRBV28 and TRBJ2-7, with 16 bases identical to TRBD2. Germline CDR1 is MDHEN and CDR2 is SYDVKM. The CDR3 sequence is 15 residues long. J gave up 9 bases and V 2 bases, and 4 bases lay outside the gene matches. The DNA for the CDR3 is TGTGCCAGCAGTTTACCGGGACTAGCGGGGGGGATGCAGTACGTC. Amino acid sequence: CASSLPGLAGGMQYV.

This clonotype counts as medium-sized. The chain employs TRBV7-8 and TRBJ2-7; tentatively, D is TRBD1 (6 bases). The V gene's germline CDR1 is SGHVS and CDR2 FQNEAQ. Between the trimmed V and J ends, which lost 4 bases and 5 bases, there was a span of 21 bases. The CDR3 spans 16 residues. CDR3 sequence (DNA): TGTGCCAGCAGCTCCCTACAGGGTTTTGGGCTTAACGAGCAGTACTTC. Its protein is CASSSLQGFGLNEQYF.

This clonotype was recorded many times. The chain has TRBV20-1 and TRBJ2-5, with D hard to call. Germline CDR1 is DFQATT and CDR2 is SNEGSKA (reference sequence). This CDR3 has 15 residues. Trimming pared 3 bases from V and 5 bases from J, leaving 19 bases between. CDR3 protein: CSASGLASHEETQYF. The CDR3 DNA follows: TGCAGTGCTAGCGGTCTGGCGTCCCACGAGGAGACCCAGTACTTC.

This clonotype was detected ten times or more. The chain carries TRBV12-5 and TRBJ2-1, with TRBD2 identical over 12 bases. V lost 5 bases, J lost 8 bases, and 19 bases stayed unmatched. Germline V gives CDR1 LGHNT, CDR2 FRNRAP. CDR3 length: 19 residues. In DNA form, the CDR3 reads TGTGCTAGTGGTCACCCGGGCGCTAGCGGGAGGGCCAGGTTGTATGAGCAGTTCTTC. Protein product: CASGHPGASGRARLYEQFF.

This clonotype is classed as medium-sized. This chain uses TRBV6-5 with TRBJ1-1; the D is unclear. CDR1 and CDR2 (germline): MNHEY, SVGAGI. The CDR3 covers 16 residues. V was cut by 0 bases and J by 5 bases, with 16 bases left in between. The CDR3 DNA is TGTGCCAGCAGTTACTCGATAGGGTCAGGAGGTACTGAAGCTTTCTTT. Translated: CASSYSIGSGGTEAFF.

This clonotype was recorded at least ten times. This chain uses TRBV30 with TRBJ2-1, with a weak D call TRBD2 (5 bases). CDR1 and CDR2 (germline): GTSNPN, SVGIG (reference sequence). Trimming removed 4 bases from V and 6 bases from J, with 10 bases in between. The CDR3 spans 12 residues. The CDR3 coding sequence is TGTGCCTGGATGGGGAGAGTCAATGAGCAGTTCTTC. It translates to CAWMGRVNEQFF.